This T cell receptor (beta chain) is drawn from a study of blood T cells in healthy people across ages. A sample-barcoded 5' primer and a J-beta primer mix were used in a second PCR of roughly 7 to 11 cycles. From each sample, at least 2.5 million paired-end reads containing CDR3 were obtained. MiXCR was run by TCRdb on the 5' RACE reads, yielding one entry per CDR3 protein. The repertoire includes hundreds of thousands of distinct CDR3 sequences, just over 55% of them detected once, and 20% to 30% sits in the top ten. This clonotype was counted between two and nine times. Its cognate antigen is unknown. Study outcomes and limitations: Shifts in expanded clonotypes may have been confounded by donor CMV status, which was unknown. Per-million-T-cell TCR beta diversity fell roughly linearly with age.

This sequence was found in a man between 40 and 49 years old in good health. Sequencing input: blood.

CDR3 loop: CSHTRQGANYGYTF. In DNA form, the CDR3 reads TGCAGCCACACAAGGCAGGGGGCTAACTATGGCTACACCTTC. This chain joins TRBV29-1 and TRBJ1-2, with 7 bases that match TRBD1. The germline CDR1 and CDR2 sequences are SQVTM and ANQGSEA. After removal of 8 bases from V and 0 bases from J, the junction contained 9 bases not matched to a gene. The CDR3 extends over 14 amino acids.